The 28 T cell receptor beta chains below come from one sample, sequenced in a study of graft-versus-host responses after intestinal transplantation. Here immunoSEQ multiplex PCR was the method, and the copy in TCRdb shows in-frame clones only, minus some. The top ten clones hold around 0.5% of a sample with about 70,000 clones, just under 95% of them seen once. Antigens of these TCRs are unknown. This material consisted of unstimulated CD8+ T cells sorted from spleen or lymph node cells, taken before intestinal transplant. All receptors come from a human donor who received an intestinal transplant.

This clone is a singleton in its sample. The V gene is TRBV7-9, the J gene TRBJ2-1, with 11 bases lining up with TRBD2. The germline CDR1 and CDR2 sequences are SEHNR and FQNEAQ (reference sequence). V was clipped by 7 bases and J by 7 bases; unmatched bases: 18. CDR3 size: 18 residues. The CDR3 coding sequence is TGTGCCAGCATCATCCCCTCATTAGCGGGAGGGCCAGGAAATGAGCAGTTCTTC. It translates to CASIIPSLAGGPGNEQFF.

In this sample, this clone turned up once. The chain couples TRBV5-4 to TRBJ2-1; 9 nucleotides agree with TRBD2. This CDR3 comprises 18 residues. Germline CDR1 is SGHNT and CDR2 is YYREEE (reference sequence). V lost 2 bases, J lost 14 bases, and 23 bases stayed unmatched. The CDR3 nucleotides are TGTGCCAGCAGCTTTTGGCCTAGCAGCGAGTGGAGCGGGAGGTTGGAGTTCTTC. This encodes CASSFWPSSEWSGRLEFF.

The chain uses TRBV13 and TRBJ2-7; 16 nucleotides align to TRBD2. Per germline, CDR1 PRHDT and CDR2 FYEKMQ (reference sequence). There are 18 residues in the CDR3. With 3 bases clipped from V and 7 bases from J, the junction kept 12 bases outside the gene matches. The CDR3 protein is CASSFTGTSGRALGEQYF. The CDR3 DNA reads TGTGCCAGCAGCTTCACCGGGACTAGCGGGAGGGCCTTGGGAGAGCAGTACTTC.

The chain employs TRBV7-6 and TRBJ2-3, with D possibly being TRBD2 (6 bases). The V end lost 2 bases, the J end lost 0 bases, and 9 bases lay between the germline ends. Looked up from germline, CDR1 is SGHVS and CDR2 is FNYEAQ. The length of the CDR3 is 15 residues. The CDR3 loop reads CASSLPSESTDTQYF. The CDR3 nucleotides read TGTGCCAGCAGCTTACCTAGCGAAAGCACAGATACGCAGTATTTT.

The chain recombines TRBV6-6 with TRBJ1-2; 9 bases line up with TRBD1. The CDR3 consists of 13 residues. J gave up 14 bases and V 4 bases, and 11 bases lay outside the gene matches. CDR1 is MNHNY and CDR2 is SVGAGI in the germline V gene (reference sequence). CDR3 nucleotide sequence: TGTGCCAGCAGTTCCGGGACAGGGCTATATTTAACCTTC. Translating it yields CASSSGTGLYLTF.

The chain joins TRBV9 to TRBJ2-3, with 7 positions matching TRBD2. This CDR3 comprises 16 residues. The germline gives CDR1 SGDLS, CDR2 YYNGEE. Germline trimming cut 1 base from V and 0 bases from J; bases unmatched to any gene: 5. The CDR3 DNA is TGTGCCAGCAGCGTATCCAGCGGGATTAGCACAGATACGCAGTATTTT. The encoded protein is CASSVSSGISTDTQYF.

The chain uses TRBV9 and TRBJ2-1, with TRBD1 as a possible D gene (5 bases). The V gene lost 4 bases and the J gene lost 5 bases, with 16 bases spanning the gap. The CDR3 loop spans 15 amino acids. Germline V gene sequence: CDR1 SGDLS, CDR2 YYNGEE. CDR3 protein: CASSPGHSIHNEQFF. The CDR3 DNA reads as TGTGCCAGCAGCCCTGGACACTCCATCCACAATGAGCAGTTCTTC.

The chain recombines TRBV6-4 with TRBJ2-2; TRBD2 is a possible D gene (6 bases). CDR1 is MRHNA and CDR2 is SNTAGT in the germline V gene. The CDR3 length is 15 residues. Trimming stripped 3 bases from V and 1 base from J, with 9 bases between. In DNA, the CDR3 is TGTGCCAGCAGTGAATTCGGGGGGAACACCGGGGAGCTGTTTTTT. Translation gives CASSEFGGNTGELFF.

The V and J genes are TRBV13 and TRBJ1-6, with TRBD1 matching over 10 bases. This CDR3 spans 16 amino acids. The germline CDR1 and CDR2 sequences are PRHDT and FYEKMQ (reference sequence). V was pared by 6 bases and J by 4 bases, with 6 bases of the junction left unmatched. DNA for the CDR3: TGTGCCAGCAGATCGACAGGGGGCGGATATAATTCACCCCTCCACTTT. Protein product: CASRSTGGGYNSPLHF.

This chain uses TRBV27 with TRBJ2-7; perhaps TRBD2 as D (6 bases). Germline CDR1 MNHEY, CDR2 SMNVEV (reference sequence). CDR3 length equals 13 residues. Trimming left V 5 bases short and J 3 bases short, with 11 bases between. CDR3 loop: CASSAGTFYEQYF. The DNA for the CDR3 is TGTGCCAGCAGTGCCGGGACTTTCTACGAGCAGTACTTC.

This sequence joins TRBV10-3 and TRBJ2-6, with TRBD1 matching 9 bases. The ends lost 10 bases at V and 0 bases at J; junction bases unmatched: 13. CDR3 length: 18 amino acids. Germline loops: CDR1 ENHRY, CDR2 SYGVKD. DNA for the CDR3: TGTGCCAAAACAGGGGGCCTTAATCCTGACTCTGGGGCCAACGTCCTGACTTTC. This gives the protein CAKTGGLNPDSGANVLTF.

This chain joins TRBV2 and TRBJ2-1; D call uncertain. The V end lost 6 bases, the J end lost 9 bases, and 9 bases lay between the germline ends. Germline V lookup: CDR1 SNHLY, CDR2 FYNNEI. The CDR3 totals 11 residues. CDR3 residues: CASRDEPEQFF. The DNA of the CDR3 is TGTGCCAGCAGGGACGAGCCTGAGCAGTTCTTC.

The chain is built from TRBV13 and TRBJ2-5; 8 nucleotides line up with TRBD1. J lost 3 bases, V lost 2 bases, and 17 bases had no gene match. Germline-derived CDR1 and CDR2 are PRHDT and FYEKMQ (reference sequence). The CDR3 sequence is 19 residues long. The CDR3 sequence: CASSLSELTAGGFEETQYF. As DNA, the CDR3 is TGTGCCAGCAGCTTATCGGAATTGACCGCAGGGGGCTTCGAAGAGACCCAGTACTTC.

This clone was detected only a few times. The chain employs TRBV5-1 and TRBJ2-1; 12 bases line up with TRBD1. The CDR3 sequence is 14 residues long. Germline lookup yields CDR1 SGHRS and CDR2 YFSETQ. V dropped 7 bases and J dropped 6; count of bases not matched to a gene: 5. The CDR3 DNA reads as TGCGCCAGCGGGGGACAGGGGGCATTCAATGAGCAGTTCTTC. Translating gives CASGGQGAFNEQFF.

J is TRBJ2-5 and V is TRBV9, with D perhaps matching TRBD1 (6 bases). The CDR3 loop spans 15 amino acids. Per the germline V gene, CDR1 is SGDLS and CDR2 is YYNGEE. V was cut by 3 bases and J by 5 bases, with 17 bases left in between. The CDR3 reads CASSAQQGGLETQYF. The CDR3 region has the DNA TGTGCCAGCAGCGCCCAACAGGGTGGTTTGGAGACCCAGTACTTC. Based on the CDR3 plus reference TRBV9 and TRBJ2-5, the full variable domain is DSGVTQTPKHLITATGQRVTLRCSPRSGDLSVYWYQQSLDQGLQFLIQYYNGEERAKGNILERFSAQQFPDLHSELNLSSLELGDSALYFCASSAQQGGLETQYFGPGTRLLVL.

The rearrangement uses TRBV7-9 and TRBJ2-3; TRBD1 agrees at 9 bases. Germline-derived CDR1 and CDR2 are SEHNR and FQNEAQ (reference sequence). The junction had 5 bases not matched to a gene; V was cut back by 5 bases and J by 5 bases. The CDR3 runs to 14 residues. DNA for the CDR3: TGTGCCAGCAGCCCCGGACAGGGGTTAGATACGCAGTATTTT. It yields the protein CASSPGQGLDTQYF.

The J gene is TRBJ2-6, the V gene TRBV14; D tentatively reads TRBD1 or TRBD2 (6 bases each). Trimming stripped 1 base from V and 2 bases from J, with 18 bases between. CDR3 size: 19 residues. Germline V gene data show CDR1 as SGHDN and CDR2 as FVKESK. The CDR3 DNA reads TGTGCCAGCAGCCAAGTTCGGGGGCTAGTGTATCCTGGGGCCAACGTCCTGACTTTC. Encoded protein: CASSQVRGLVYPGANVLTF.

The rearrangement links TRBV29-1 to TRBJ1-1; D ambiguous. CDR3 length: 10 residues. Germline V CDR1 and CDR2: SQVTM, ANQGSEA. V was shortened by 1 base and J by 9 bases, with 6 bases between the two germline ends. In nucleotides, the CDR3 is TGCAGCGTTGAAGCGTCTAAAGCTTTCTTT. This codes for CSVEASKAFF.

This clone was counted between two and nine times. The V call is TRBV7-9, the J call TRBJ2-7; 7 positions match TRBD1. The CDR3 length is 13 residues. The V gene's germline CDR1 is SEHNR and CDR2 FQNEAQ (reference sequence). V shed 5 bases, J shed 6 bases, and the junction held 7 bases outside the gene matches. In DNA, the CDR3 is TGTGCCAGCAGCCCGTGGACAGGACTCGAGCAGTACTTC. It yields the protein CASSPWTGLEQYF.

This chain joins TRBV9 and TRBJ2-3, with TRBD1 matching over 7 bases. Germline V gene data show CDR1 as SGDLS and CDR2 as YYNGEE. There are 16 residues in the CDR3. V lost 0 bases to trimming and J lost 4 bases; unmatched junction nucleotides: 8. This CDR3 is CASSVVGRGSPDTQYF. CDR3 nucleotide sequence: TGTGCCAGCAGCGTAGTTGGCAGGGGGAGTCCAGATACGCAGTATTTT. Variable domain in full (rest from reference TRBV9 and TRBJ2-3): DSGVTQTPKHLITATGQRVTLRCSPRSGDLSVYWYQQSLDQGLQFLIQYYNGEERAKGNILERFSAQQFPDLHSELNLSSLELGDSALYFCASSVVGRGSPDTQYFGPGTRLTVL.

The genes are TRBV6-1 and TRBJ1-5; 9 bases are shared with TRBD1. This CDR3 region has 16 residues. The V and J ends lost 4 bases and 5 bases, in that order; junction bases with no gene match: 9. Germline values: CDR1 MNHNS, CDR2 SASEGT. The CDR3 DNA follows: TGTGCCAGCAGTGTTTGGGACAGGGATAACGATCAGCCCCAGCATTTT. This encodes CASSVWDRDNDQPQHF.

The V and J genes are TRBV11-2 and TRBJ1-2; 9 bases fit TRBD1. Trimming at V came to 1 base and at J to 4 bases, leaving 7 bases not matched to a gene. CDR1 and CDR2 from the germline V gene are SGHAT and FQNNGV. The CDR3 is 16 amino acids. The CDR3 region is CASSLAHRGQSYGYTF. The CDR3 DNA sequence: TGTGCCAGCAGCTTAGCCCACAGGGGGCAAAGCTATGGCTACACCTTC.

A remark on this clone: This same CDR3 is encoded by further DNA sequences in the sample. V usage is TRBV27 and J usage is TRBJ2-7; 11 bases are shared with TRBD2. Germline trimming cut 5 bases from V and 3 bases from J; bases unmatched to any gene: 6. The CDR3 sequence is 15 residues long. The germline gives CDR1 MNHEY, CDR2 SMNVEV (reference sequence). The CDR3 reads CASSPPTSGSYEQYF. CDR3 in DNA: TGTGCCAGCAGTCCCCCAACTAGCGGGAGCTACGAGCAGTACTTC.

V gene TRBV7-9 combines with J gene TRBJ2-1; the D call may be TRBD1 or TRBD2 (5 bases each). Trimming pared 0 bases from V and 3 bases from J, leaving 9 bases between. This CDR3 has 15 amino acids. Germline V lookup: CDR1 SEHNR, CDR2 FQNEAQ (reference sequence). The CDR3 sequence: CASSLAGTVYNEQFF. The CDR3 region has the DNA TGTGCCAGCAGCTTAGCGGGGACGGTCTACAATGAGCAGTTCTTC. The entire variable domain, with the rest obtained from reference TRBV7-9 and TRBJ2-1, is as follows: DTGVSQNPRHKITKRGQNVTFRCDPISEHNRLYWYRQTLGQGPEFLTYFQNEAQLEKSRLLSDRFSAERPKGSFSTLEIQRTEQGDSAMYLCASSLAGTVYNEQFFGPGTRLTVL.

The J gene is TRBJ2-1, the V gene TRBV27; D not certain. CDR1 is MNHEY and CDR2 is SMNVEV in the germline V gene (reference sequence). This CDR3 spans 17 amino acids. V lost 2 bases and J 0 bases, leaving 14 bases between the germline ends. DNA of the CDR3: TGTGCCAGCAGTTTAACGTTCGGGTTTAGCTCCTACAATGAGCAGTTCTTC. Its protein product is CASSLTFGFSSYNEQFF.

The chain is built from TRBV7-2 and TRBJ2-2; no definite D call. V was shortened by 1 base and J by 6 bases, with 3 bases between the two germline ends. CDR3 length equals 12 residues. Looked up from germline, CDR1 is SGHTA and CDR2 is FQGNSA. As DNA, the CDR3 is TGTGCCAGCAGCTTAGGGGCCGGGGAGCTGTTTTTT. This gives the protein CASSLGAGELFF.

The V and J genes are TRBV10-3 and TRBJ1-1; maybe TRBD1 (6 bases). Germline V gene lookup returns CDR1 ENHRY and CDR2 SYGVKD. With 5 bases removed from V and 1 base from J, the gap between germline ends came to 11 bases. This CDR3 region has 14 residues. CDR3 sequence reads: CAISYRAGNTEAFF. The CDR3, as DNA: TGTGCCATCAGTTACAGGGCGGGGAACACTGAAGCTTTCTTT.

V gene TRBV6-5 combines with J gene TRBJ1-5, with D maybe TRBD1 (5 bases). The V and J ends lost 0 bases and 4 bases respectively, with 10 bases between them. Germline lookup yields CDR1 MNHEY and CDR2 SVGAGI. The CDR3 extends over 15 amino acids. DNA for the CDR3: TGTGCCAGCAGTTACTCCGGGGGAAGGAATCAGCCCCAGCATTTT. It is translated as CASSYSGGRNQPQHF.